This T cell receptor (beta chain) emerged from a study of blood T cell repertoires in COVID-19. This clone has only one observation. CDR3 length: 13 amino acids. The ends were cut back, 2 bases at V and 2 bases at J, with 6 bases in the middle. In the original processing: Scientists estimated how many nucleated cells there were by amplifying reference gene primers. Produced via immunoSEQ multiplex PCR; TCRdb's table is partial and in-frame only. The DNA was the basis for D and trimming; V, J and clone size are from that table. Of tens of thousands of clones listed, about 74% are singletons. The chain carries TRBV12-3 or TRBV12-4 and TRBJ1-1, with D uncertain. The source of this sequence is a human donor in a cohort sampled during active COVID-19. The sequenced material came from peripheral blood. In DNA, the CDR3 is TGTGCCAGCAGTTTAAACGGTAACACTGAAGCTTTCTTT. The encoded protein is CASSLNGNTEAFF.